This T cell receptor (beta chain) stems from a study of blood T cell repertoires in COVID-19. As originally analysed: Reference gene primer amplification gave nucleated cell count estimates. Clones were read by immunoSEQ multiplex PCR, and TCRdb kept only the in-frame ones, dropping some. D and trimming were read from the DNA, whereas the V and J calls and clone size are those reported in that table. The data contain tens of thousands of clones, approximately 90% of them singletons. With 8 bases removed from V and 0 bases from J, the gap between germline ends came to 19 bases. CDR3 length equals 16 residues. Germline V gene sequence: CDR1 MRHNA, CDR2 SNTAGT.

Sequenced input: peripheral blood. The J gene is TRBJ1-1, the V gene TRBV6-4, with D perhaps TRBD1 (6 bases). The receptor comes from a man between 60 and 75 years old with active or convalescent COVID-19. CDR3 sequence reads: CASAGGPTALNTEAFF. Written as DNA, the CDR3 is TGTGCCAGCGCCGGGGGGCCGACAGCTTTGAACACTGAAGCTTTCTTT.